This entry is about one T cell receptor beta chain. Its target is not known. The authors sequenced patients whose flow cytometry had shown CD8+CD57+ cell expansion. No therapy was given to patients before blood sampling. This sample stems from a study of CD8+CD57+ T cells in acquired aplastic anemia. In the study overall: On average, sorted CD4+ and CD8+ cells gave roughly 3 ug of DNA. General study results and limits: Approximately 27 CD8+ CDR3 sequences occurred in both the patients and the controls. Patients and controls had CD8+ Simpson's diversity values that were not significantly distinct.

The use of genomic DNA as template underpinned the TCR beta VDJ and CDR3 profiling. TCRdb itself ran the reads through MiXCR, one entry per CDR3 protein. The data show just over 200,000 distinct CDR3 sequences, approximately 60% seen once. Germline V gene lookup returns CDR1 SGHTA and CDR2 FQGNSA. The ends lost 7 bases at V and 7 bases at J; junction bases unmatched: 7. The CDR3 runs to 14 residues. The origin of this receptor is a human donor with aplastic anemia. Sample: sorted CD4+, CD8+, or CD8+CD57+ T cells (not recorded which) from PBMCs. The chain couples TRBV7-2 to TRBJ2-1, with TRBD1 matching over 10 bases. This CDR3 is CASTYGQGGNEQFF. In DNA form, the CDR3 reads TGTGCCAGCACCTACGGACAGGGGGGGAATGAGCAGTTCTTC.